Each of the 17 T cell receptor beta chains below was sequenced from the same sample in a study of vaccination and CD4 T cells after COVID-19. For these receptors, no antigen is known. Sample treatment: roughly nine-day PBMC culture with coronavirus spike peptide pools or control peptides (ViraFEST assay). Oncomine TCR Beta short-read sequencing was applied to DNA from cultured CD4+ T cells. TCRdb recomputed calls from the PCR reads with MiXCR, one row per CDR3 protein. The repertoire has approximately 12,000 distinct CDR3 sequences, 20% of them found once; the top ten carry about 13%. The sequenced sample was CD4+ T cells from blood, cultured in vitro, obtained before SARS-CoV-2 vaccination. Every receptor here comes from a human donor who received a COVID-19 vaccine.

The gene calls are TRBV25-1 and TRBJ1-1; D is possibly TRBD1 (6 bases). Germline V gives CDR1 MGHDK, CDR2 SYGVNS. The CDR3 consists of 16 residues. The germline V and J ends were trimmed by 2 bases and 1 base, with 14 bases remaining between them. CDR3 in amino acids: CASSERWGHTNTEAFF. CDR3 sequence (DNA): TGTGCCAGCAGTGAAAGGTGGGGGCACACGAACACTGAAGCTTTCTTT.

This clonotype has only a few counts. This chain uses TRBV20-1 with TRBJ2-5, with D possibly being TRBD1 (5 bases). The CDR3 sequence is 11 residues long. Germline assignment: CDR1 DFQATT and CDR2 SNEGSKA (reference sequence). V lost 2 bases and J lost 4, with 5 bases in between. CDR3 coding DNA: TGCAGTGCTAGAAGGGGAGAGACCCAGTACTTC. Translating gives CSARRGETQYF.

The chain carries TRBV2 and TRBJ2-3, with D unresolved. Germline V gene sequence: CDR1 SNHLY, CDR2 FYNNEI. The CDR3 has 14 amino acids. Trimming pared 3 bases from V and 4 bases from J, leaving 11 bases between. The CDR3 DNA reads as TGTGCCAGCAGTGAGATGTCCCGAGCAGATACGCAGTATTTT. Amino acid sequence: CASSEMSRADTQYF.

Here the CDR3 DNA reads TGTGCCAGCAGCTTAGGCCCAGGGGGCTATGGCTACACCTTC. Encoded protein: CASSLGPGGYGYTF. The chain combines TRBV11-3 with TRBJ1-2; 7 bases are a match to TRBD1. The CDR3 is made up of 14 amino acids. The V gene's germline CDR1 is SGHNT and CDR2 YENEEA. The J segment lost 4 bases and the V segment lost 1 base, leaving 3 bases of the junction unmatched.

V gene TRBV5-1 combines with J gene TRBJ2-5, with TRBD1 matching over 9 bases. The junction had 6 bases not matched to a gene; V was cut back by 4 bases and J by 5 bases. This CDR3 comprises 14 residues. The germline V gene encodes CDR1 SGHRS and CDR2 YFSETQ. The chain's CDR3 is CASSPGQGRETQYF. The CDR3 nucleotides read TGCGCCAGCAGCCCGGGACAGGGCAGGGAGACCCAGTACTTC.

By share, this clonotype ranks as medium-sized (0.01 to 0.1%). The rearrangement links TRBV27 to TRBJ1-5, with D unclear. This CDR3 comprises 14 residues. The germline V and J ends were trimmed by 2 bases and 4 bases, with 9 bases remaining between them. CDR1 is MNHEY, CDR2 SMNVEV, per germline (reference sequence). The CDR3 DNA is TGTGCCAGCAGTTTACTCGGGCTTAATCAGCCCCAGCATTTT. It translates to CASSLLGLNQPQHF.

The chain has TRBV4-2 and TRBJ1-3; D remains ambiguous. The CDR3 totals 16 residues. Germline V gene data show CDR1 as LGHNA and CDR2 as YNFKEQ. V was pared by 0 bases and J by 0 bases, with 9 bases between. This CDR3 reads CASSQDNGFSGNTIYF. The CDR3 bases are TGTGCCAGCAGCCAAGATAACGGATTCTCTGGAAACACCATATATTTT.

This clonotype was detected a few times. The V gene is TRBV20-1, the J gene TRBJ1-2; D may be TRBD1 (5 bases). The CDR3 is 13 residues long. From germline, CDR1 is DFQATT and CDR2 SNEGSKA (reference sequence). CDR3 DNA sequence: TGCAATACCCATGTGGGCCCCGGGGGGGGCTACACCTTC. Its protein is CNTHVGPGGGYTF.

The V call is TRBV20-1, the J call TRBJ2-3, with 11 positions matching TRBD2. The trim removed 6 bases at V and 3 bases at J, leaving 11 bases unmatched. This CDR3 contains 16 residues. In germline, CDR1 is DFQATT, CDR2 SNEGSKA (reference sequence). Written as DNA, the CDR3 is TGCAGTGCCGTTCAGCCTAGCGGGGGGAGTACAGATACGCAGTATTTT. This translates into CSAVQPSGGSTDTQYF.

The V gene is TRBV3-1, the J gene TRBJ1-2, with D hard to call. Deletions cut 1 base from V and 4 bases from J, with 13 bases between. There are 15 residues in the CDR3. From germline, CDR1 is LGHDT and CDR2 YNNKEL (reference sequence). The CDR3 DNA sequence: TGTGCCAGCAGCCAAGGTACAGCTAACTTCTATGGCTACACCTTC. Amino acids: CASSQGTANFYGYTF.

The rearrangement joins TRBV30 to TRBJ1-2; D not certain. The CDR3 is 15 residues long. Per germline, CDR1 GTSNPN and CDR2 SVGIG (reference sequence). Deletions cut 2 bases from V and 2 bases from J, with 15 bases between. The CDR3 sequence: CAWSRRFPQNYGYTF. In DNA, the CDR3 is TGTGCCTGGAGTCGCAGGTTCCCCCAAAACTATGGCTACACCTTC.

This chain uses TRBV2 with TRBJ2-1; D unresolved. V was clipped by 7 bases and J by 4 bases, with 11 bases between them. The CDR3 runs 13 residues. In germline, CDR1 is SNHLY, CDR2 FYNNEI. The CDR3 DNA sequence: TGTGCCAGCAAGAGTGTAAGGTACAATGAGCAGTTCTTC. This gives the protein CASKSVRYNEQFF.

This clonotype was counted a few times. CDR3 residues: CSASRRGGGVYNEQFF. CDR3 sequence (DNA): TGCAGTGCTAGCCGACGGGGAGGCGGGGTTTACAATGAGCAGTTCTTC. The chain carries TRBV20-1 and TRBJ2-1; a weak D match, TRBD2 (6 bases). This CDR3 region has 16 residues. Trimming stripped 3 bases from V and 4 bases from J, with 19 bases between. Germline V gene sequence: CDR1 DFQATT, CDR2 SNEGSKA (reference sequence).

This clonotype is categorized as medium-sized. This rearrangement joins TRBV6-1 to TRBJ1-6, with D tentatively TRBD1 (5 bases). The CDR3 has 13 residues. Germline V gene lookup returns CDR1 MNHNS and CDR2 SASEGT. Trimming removed 3 bases at V and 9 bases at J, with 9 bases between. Here the CDR3 reads CASSDQGRSPLHF. The DNA of the CDR3 is TGTGCCAGCAGTGACCAGGGCCGTTCACCCCTCCACTTT.

Remarks on this clonotype: An end of the junction does not agree with germline; a read error may underlie this. This chain uses TRBV7-8 with TRBJ1-4; 9 nucleotides align to TRBD1. The CDR3 spans 14 residues. From germline, CDR1 is SGHVS and CDR2 FQNEAQ. CDR3 loop: CTSSLRDRAEKLFF. CDR3 bases: TGTACCAGCAGCCTCCGGGACAGGGCTGAAAAACTGTTTTTT.

V gene TRBV12-3 or TRBV12-4 combines with J gene TRBJ2-3, with 8 bases matching TRBD1. CDR3 size: 15 residues. The V gene end was trimmed by 5 bases and the J gene end by 4 bases; junction bases not matched to a gene: 8. Here the CDR3 DNA reads TGTGCCAGCAGTCCCGGACAGGGACGGCCAGATACGCAGTATTTT. Residues: CASSPGQGRPDTQYF.

The CDR3 protein is CASSYMGQGPREAFF. CDR3 DNA: TGTGCCAGCAGTTACATGGGACAGGGGCCCAGAGAAGCTTTCTTT. The chain recombines TRBV6-5 with TRBJ1-1; 10 nucleotides agree with TRBD1. This CDR3 contains 15 residues. Trimming cost V 2 bases and J 8 bases; bases outside gene matches: 8. Germline V CDR1 and CDR2: MNHEY, SVGAGI.